Each of the 28 T cell receptor beta chains below was sequenced from the same sample in a study of cytomegalovirus exposure and HLA in healthy donors. Vbeta (60) and Jbeta (13) primers were used in the PCR. The data were produced by immunoSEQ multiplex PCR, yet TCRdb's version contains in-frame clones alone and is incomplete. This table holds 70,000 to 100,000 clones. Input material: PBMCs. The receptors originated from a man younger than 35 in good health and CMV-seropositive.

The chain has TRBV11-2 and TRBJ2-7, with 7 bases fitting TRBD1. With 6 bases clipped from V and 0 bases from J, the junction kept 5 bases outside the gene matches. Germline assignment: CDR1 SGHAT and CDR2 FQNNGV. The CDR3 sequence is 14 residues long. In DNA, the CDR3 is TGTGCCAGCAGAAGCCGGGACAGCTCCTACGAGCAGTACTTC. Its translation: CASRSRDSSYEQYF.

V usage is TRBV27 and J usage is TRBJ1-5; no firm D call. From germline, CDR1 is MNHEY and CDR2 SMNVEV (reference sequence). Trimming stripped 2 bases from V and 4 bases from J, with 15 bases between. The CDR3 runs to 16 residues. The CDR3 nucleotides read TGTGCCAGCAGTTTAAGGATGTCACAGAATAATCAGCCCCAGCATTTT. Its translation is CASSLRMSQNNQPQHF.

Remarks on this clone: The junction shows a germline mismatch at one end, possibly a read error. The J gene is TRBJ1-1, the V gene TRBV11-2; D perhaps matches TRBD1 (5 bases). CDR3 length: 11 amino acids. CDR1 and CDR2 (germline): SGHAT, FQNNGV. CDR3 protein: CAGSPGSEAFF. As DNA, the CDR3 is TGTGCCGGCAGCCCAGGGTCTGAAGCTTTCTTT.

V is TRBV29-1 and J is TRBJ2-1; D might be TRBD1 (5 bases). CDR3 length: 14 residues. V was clipped by 5 bases and J by 4 bases, with 15 bases between them. In germline, CDR1 is SQVTM, CDR2 ANQGSEA. The CDR3 loop reads CSVSGAGNYNEQFF. The CDR3 DNA sequence: TGCAGCGTTTCGGGCGCAGGGAATTACAATGAGCAGTTCTTC.

Its frequency marks this clone as medium-sized. This chain joins TRBV6-4 and TRBJ2-1; D gene unclear. Germline CDR1 is MRHNA and CDR2 is SNTAGT. Between the trimmed V and J ends, which lost 0 bases and 7 bases, there was a span of 7 bases. CDR3 size: 13 residues. The CDR3 here is CASSDSEANEQFF. The CDR3 region has the DNA TGTGCCAGCAGTGACTCTGAAGCGAATGAGCAGTTCTTC.

This chain joins TRBV19 and TRBJ2-7; D possibly corresponds to TRBD2 (6 bases). Trimming pared 5 bases from V and 0 bases from J, leaving 20 bases between. Germline-derived CDR1 and CDR2 are LNHDA and SQIVND (reference sequence). The CDR3 has 17 residues. The CDR3 DNA sequence: TGTGCCAGTAGTCCATCCCCGGGGGTTATGAGCTCCTACGAGCAGTACTTC. Translation: CASSPSPGVMSSYEQYF.

The chain has TRBV28 and TRBJ1-2, with TRBD1 identical over 8 bases. There are 17 residues in the CDR3. V shed 3 bases and J 3 bases; nucleotides not matched to a gene: 12. Germline V gene lookup returns CDR1 MDHEN and CDR2 SYDVKM. CDR3 in DNA: TGTGCCAGCAGTTTGATCGCCAGGGGGCTTTTTGACTATGGCTACACCTTC. Its protein is CASSLIARGLFDYGYTF.

The rearrangement joins TRBV19 to TRBJ2-7; possibly TRBD1 for D (5 bases). The CDR3 has 14 residues. V lost 3 bases, J lost 0 bases, and 9 bases lay in between. CDR1 is LNHDA, CDR2 SQIVND, per germline (reference sequence). This chain's CDR3 is CASSIDRYSYEQYF. CDR3 in DNA: TGTGCCAGTAGTATCGACAGATACTCCTACGAGCAGTACTTC.

The V call is TRBV27, the J call TRBJ2-5, with a tentative D call TRBD2 (6 bases). V gave up 3 bases and J gave up 1 base, with 12 bases separating them. CDR3 size: 15 residues. The V gene's germline CDR1 is MNHEY and CDR2 SMNVEV (reference sequence). The CDR3 protein is CASSFKGGVQETQYF. The DNA for the CDR3 is TGTGCCAGCAGTTTTAAGGGCGGGGTCCAAGAGACCCAGTACTTC.

V is TRBV9 and J is TRBJ1-5; 7 bases are shared with TRBD1. Germline V gene data show CDR1 as SGDLS and CDR2 as YYNGEE. V lost 3 bases and J lost 6; bases outside the gene matches: 6. The CDR3 extends over 14 amino acids. The CDR3 sequence: CASSETGSSQPQHF. As DNA, the CDR3 is TGTGCCAGCAGCGAGACAGGGTCAAGTCAGCCCCAGCATTTT.

The chain couples TRBV28 to TRBJ2-7, with D tentatively TRBD1 (5 bases). The germline V and J ends were trimmed by 2 bases and 0 bases, with 17 bases remaining between them. This CDR3 is 17 amino acids long. Germline loops: CDR1 MDHEN, CDR2 SYDVKM. The CDR3 reads CASSLISRPDISYEQYF. The DNA for the CDR3 is TGTGCCAGCAGTTTAATCTCCCGACCGGACATCTCCTACGAGCAGTACTTC. The full variable domain, rest sourced from reference TRBV28 and TRBJ2-7, is DVKVTQSSRYLVKRTGEKVFLECVQDMDHENMFWYRQDPGLGLRLIYFSYDVKMKEKGDIPEGYSVSREKKERFSLILESASTNQTSMYLCASSLISRPDISYEQYFGPGTRLTVT.

The V gene is TRBV19, the J gene TRBJ1-1; perhaps TRBD1 as D (6 bases). The V end was cut by 7 bases, the J end by 4 bases, with 25 bases between. This CDR3 is 17 amino acids long. CDR1 and CDR2 (germline): LNHDA, SQIVND (reference sequence). The CDR3 loop is CASTAPPHRVITTEAFF. The CDR3 coding sequence is TGTGCCAGTACCGCCCCACCCCACAGGGTAATAACCACTGAAGCTTTCTTT.

V and J are TRBV10-3 and TRBJ1-2, with 9 nucleotides matching TRBD1. V dropped 6 bases and J dropped 3; count of bases not matched to a gene: 8. Germline CDR1 is ENHRY and CDR2 is SYGVKD. The CDR3 consists of 15 residues. For the CDR3, the DNA is TGTGCCATCAGGTCTTGGACAGGGGTGGACTATGGCTACACCTTC. Protein sequence: CAIRSWTGVDYGYTF.

The chain combines TRBV2 with TRBJ2-2, with 10 bases that match TRBD1. J was trimmed by 3 bases and V by 7 bases; bases with no gene match: 8. Germline loops: CDR1 SNHLY, CDR2 FYNNEI. The CDR3 has 16 amino acids. The CDR3 reads CASTLTGGADTGELFF. CDR3 DNA: TGTGCCAGCACCTTGACAGGGGGCGCAGACACCGGGGAGCTGTTTTTT.

J is TRBJ1-6 and V is TRBV11-2, with D perhaps TRBD1 (6 bases). Germline lookup yields CDR1 SGHAT and CDR2 FQNNGV. The CDR3 is 13 residues long. V lost 2 bases, J lost 8 bases, and 7 bases lay in between. For the CDR3, the DNA is TGTGCCAGCAGCTTATCAGGGGATTCACCCCTCCACTTT. This translates into CASSLSGDSPLHF.

The chain employs TRBV6-6 and TRBJ2-7; TRBD1 might be the D (7 bases). Looked up from germline, CDR1 is MNHNY and CDR2 is SVGAGI (reference sequence). Trimming pared 8 bases from V and 1 base from J, leaving 15 bases between. CDR3 length: 14 amino acids. CDR3: CASALGGQSYEQYF. CDR3 nucleotide sequence: TGTGCCAGCGCTCTGGGGGGACAGTCCTACGAGCAGTACTTC.

The genes are TRBV6-5 and TRBJ1-5, with a tentative D call TRBD1 (6 bases). V was shortened by 4 bases and J by 7 bases, with 14 bases between the two germline ends. Germline CDR1 is MNHEY and CDR2 is SVGAGI. This CDR3 is built from 14 residues. The CDR3, as DNA: TGTGCCAGCAGTTTGGCAGGGGTCTTACAGCCCCAGCATTTT. It specifies CASSLAGVLQPQHF.

The V call is TRBV27, the J call TRBJ1-1; D possibly corresponds to TRBD1 (5 bases). The V gene's germline CDR1 is MNHEY and CDR2 SMNVEV (reference sequence). Trimming cost V 1 base and J 5 bases, with 11 bases left between them. This CDR3 is built from 14 residues. The CDR3 bases are TGTGCCAGCAGTTTATTAGGAGGGGCTACTGAAGCTTTCTTT. Its protein is CASSLLGGATEAFF.

The rearrangement joins TRBV19 to TRBJ1-1; 7 nucleotides line up with TRBD1. There are 13 residues in the CDR3. Germline CDR1 is LNHDA and CDR2 is SQIVND (reference sequence). With V trimmed by 7 bases and J by 2 bases, 4 bases remained unmatched. For the CDR3, the DNA is TGTGCCAGTATGGCAGGGGGTAACACTGAAGCTTTCTTT. Translated: CASMAGGNTEAFF.

The chain uses TRBV27 and TRBJ1-2, with a possible D match to TRBD1 (5 bases). This CDR3 has 16 amino acids. Germline loops: CDR1 MNHEY, CDR2 SMNVEV (reference sequence). Trimming shortened V by 1 base and J by 6 bases, and 18 bases separated the two germline ends. This CDR3 reads CASSLYRQGSGNGYTF. The CDR3 nucleotides are TGTGCCAGCAGTTTATATAGGCAGGGCTCCGGTAATGGCTACACCTTC.

V and J are TRBV18 and TRBJ2-5; 9 bases are a match to TRBD1. Germline V gene sequence: CDR1 KGHSH, CDR2 LQKENI. The CDR3 has 15 residues. V lost 3 bases and J lost 5; bases outside the gene matches: 7. CDR3 region: CASSPPTGGSETQYF. As DNA, the CDR3 is TGTGCCAGCTCACCCCCAACAGGGGGCTCGGAGACCCAGTACTTC.

Remarks on this clone: At the DNA level, this CDR3 is encoded by other sequences in the same sample as well. The chain joins TRBV30 to TRBJ1-4; 8 nucleotides agree with TRBD1. The ends lost 0 bases at V and 8 bases at J; junction bases unmatched: 2. The CDR3 length is 13 residues. CDR1 is GTSNPN, CDR2 SVGIG, per germline (reference sequence). The CDR3 protein is CAWSVQGGEKLFF. CDR3 bases: TGTGCCTGGAGTGTACAGGGGGGCGAAAAACTGTTTTTT.

The J gene is TRBJ2-4, the V gene TRBV28; no firm D call. Between the trimmed V and J ends, which lost 2 bases and 0 bases, there was a span of 11 bases. The germline gives CDR1 MDHEN, CDR2 SYDVKM. This CDR3 has 16 amino acids. The DNA of the CDR3 is TGTGCCAGCAGTTTAAATCCCGGGTCAGCCAAAAACATTCAGTACTTC. Protein: CASSLNPGSAKNIQYF.

CDR3 in amino acids: CASSFLKQAPSYEQYF. Here the CDR3 DNA reads TGTGCCAGCAGCTTTTTAAAACAGGCTCCCTCCTACGAGCAGTACTTC. This chain uses TRBV7-6 with TRBJ2-7; tentatively, D is TRBD1 (5 bases). Germline CDR1 and CDR2: SGHVS and FNYEAQ. The CDR3 has 16 residues. V lost 3 bases and J 0 bases, leaving 15 bases between the germline ends. The whole variable domain, remainder taken from reference TRBV7-6 and TRBJ2-7, is GAGVSQSPRYKVTKRGQDVALRCDPISGHVSLYWYRQALGQGPEFLTYFNYEAQQDKSGLPNDRFSAERPEGSISTLTIQRTEQRDSAMYRCASSFLKQAPSYEQYFGPGTRLTVT.

The rearrangement joins TRBV20-1 to TRBJ2-7; D might be TRBD2 (6 bases). V lost 8 bases and J lost 4, with 12 bases in between. Germline CDR1 is DFQATT and CDR2 is SNEGSKA (reference sequence). This CDR3 has 11 amino acids. CDR3 amino acids: CSPFLAYEQYF. The CDR3 DNA follows: TGCAGTCCCTTCCTAGCGTACGAGCAGTACTTC.

The chain uses TRBV28 and TRBJ2-7; D perhaps matches TRBD1 (6 bases). From germline, CDR1 is MDHEN and CDR2 SYDVKM. The CDR3 has 15 residues. V lost 3 bases and J 10 bases, leaving 22 bases between the germline ends. CDR3 coding DNA: TGTGCCAGCAGTTTGGGAGCAGGGGCAGACTACGGACAGTACTTC. Translating gives CASSLGAGADYGQYF. Combining the CDR3 with reference TRBV28 and TRBJ2-7 gives the whole variable domain DVKVTQSSRYLVKRTGEKVFLECVQDMDHENMFWYRQDPGLGLRLIYFSYDVKMKEKGDIPEGYSVSREKKERFSLILESASTNQTSMYLCASSLGAGADYGQYFGPGTRLTVT.

The V and J genes are TRBV6-4 and TRBJ2-3; 11 bases are a match to TRBD2. Unmatched junction bases numbered 5, after V lost 3 bases and J lost 6 bases. This CDR3 region has 15 residues. The germline CDR1 and CDR2 sequences are MRHNA and SNTAGT. CDR3 in amino acids: CASSELAGDRDTQYF. Here the CDR3 DNA reads TGTGCCAGCAGTGAACTAGCGGGGGATAGGGATACGCAGTATTTT.

The rearrangement uses TRBV29-1 and TRBJ1-2, with D perhaps matching TRBD1 (5 bases). Trimming left V 4 bases short and J 7 bases short, with 16 bases between. Germline CDR1 is SQVTM and CDR2 is ANQGSEA. The CDR3 runs 13 residues. CDR3 region: CSVGTSGSSGYTF. CDR3 in DNA: TGCAGCGTTGGGACCTCAGGGTCGTCTGGCTACACCTTC.